The rows below give T cell receptor beta chains drawn from one sample of a study of cytomegalovirus exposure and HLA in healthy donors. Generated by immunoSEQ multiplex PCR, the TCRdb table keeps only in-frame clones and is missing some. The sample holds 150,000 to 200,000 clones, roughly 83% seen once. Input material: PBMCs. The receptors stem from a boy aged 5-17 years in good health and CMV-seronegative. The CDR3 runs from the conserved cysteine through the conserved F or W. A D gene is named only where the DNA matches it firmly. Size values are once, few and many counts, or a class for expanded clones, and some rows have none.

j_call | d_call | v_call | clone_size | cdr3_nt | cdr3_aa
TRBJ2-1 | TRBD2 | TRBV10-2 | - | TGCGCCAGCAGTGAGATTGGACTAGCGGGGTCCAATGAGCAGTTCTTC | CASSEIGLAGSNEQFF
TRBJ2-2 | - | TRBV7-6 | - | TGTGCCAGCACCCGGTCGGAGGCGACAAACGGGGAGCTGTTTTTT | CASTRSEATNGELFF
TRBJ1-4 | - | TRBV19 | - | TGTGCCAGTAGTATAAGGGCAGGGTTGGATGAAAAACTGTTTTTT | CASSIRAGLDEKLFF
TRBJ1-2 | - | TRBV30 | - | TGTGCCTGGAGGTGGCAGTCTAACTATGGCTACACCTTC | CAWRWQSNYGYTF
TRBJ2-5 | - | TRBV4-1 | - | TGCGCCAGCAGCCAACCGGGGACCCAGTACTTC | CASSQPGTQYF
TRBJ2-2 | TRBD1 | TRBV5-1 | once | TGCGCCAGCAGCAGAGACAGGGTAGACACCGGGGAGCTGTTTTTT | CASSRDRVDTGELFF
TRBJ2-6 | - | TRBV4-3 | - | TGCGCCAGCAGCCAAGATTGGGGCACTGGGGCCAACGTCCTGACTTTC | CASSQDWGTGANVLTF
TRBJ2-1 | - | TRBV5-6 | - | TGTGCCAGCAGGACGGGACTGCCCTACAATGAGCAGTTCTTC | CASRTGLPYNEQFF
TRBJ2-5 | TRBD2 | TRBV6-5 | once | TGTGCCAGCAGTTACTCGCTAGCGGGGGGCCAAGAGACCCAGTACTTC | CASSYSLAGGQETQYF
TRBJ2-3 | TRBD2 | TRBV7-2 | - | TGTGCCAGCAGCTTAAGGACTAGGGGCACAGATACGCAGTATTTT | CASSLRTRGTDTQYF
TRBJ2-7 | - | TRBV5-4 | once | TGTGCCAGCAGCTTGCTGGCCAGTTCCTACGAGCAGTACTTC | CASSLLASSYEQYF
TRBJ1-1 | - | TRBV9 | - | TGTGCCAGCAGCGTATCTGACATGTCCGATGAAGCTTTCTTT | CASSVSDMSDEAFF
TRBJ2-1 | - | TRBV10-1 | - | TGCGCCAGCAGTGGGTGTAGCGGAACCTACAATGAGCAGTTCTTC | CASSGCSGTYNEQFF
TRBJ1-2 | - | TRBV19 | - | TGTGCCAGTAGTATTTCCTTCGGGAAAGGTGGCTACACCTTC | CASSISFGKGGYTF
TRBJ1-5 | - | TRBV9 | - | TGTGCCAGCAGCGTAGGGGGCGGCAATCAGCCCCAGCATTTT | CASSVGGGNQPQHF
TRBJ2-1 | TRBD2 | TRBV28 | - | TGTGCCAGCAGTTGGAAGTCCGGGACTAGCGGGAGCAATGAGCAGTTCTTC | CASSWKSGTSGSNEQFF
TRBJ1-4 | - | TRBV27 | - | TGTGCCAGCCGCCGTGGGGGCACAACTAATGAAAAACTGTTTTTT | CASRRGGTTNEKLFF